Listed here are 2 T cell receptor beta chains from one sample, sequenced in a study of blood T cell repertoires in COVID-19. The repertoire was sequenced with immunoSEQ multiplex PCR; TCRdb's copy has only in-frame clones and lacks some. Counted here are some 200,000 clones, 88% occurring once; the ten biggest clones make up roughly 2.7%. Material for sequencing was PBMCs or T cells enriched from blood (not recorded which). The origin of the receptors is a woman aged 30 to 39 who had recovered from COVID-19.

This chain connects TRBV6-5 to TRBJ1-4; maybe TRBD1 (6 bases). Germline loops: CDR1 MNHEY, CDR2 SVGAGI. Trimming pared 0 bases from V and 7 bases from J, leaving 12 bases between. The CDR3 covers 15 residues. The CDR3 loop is CASSYSHREGEKLFF. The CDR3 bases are TGTGCCAGCAGTTACTCGCACAGGGAGGGTGAAAAACTGTTTTTT.

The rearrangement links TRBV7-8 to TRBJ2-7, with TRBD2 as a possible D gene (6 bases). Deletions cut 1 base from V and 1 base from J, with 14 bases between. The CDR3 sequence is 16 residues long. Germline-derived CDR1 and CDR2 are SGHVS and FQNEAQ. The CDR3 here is CASSLEGSRESYEQYF. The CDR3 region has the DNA TGTGCCAGCAGCTTAGAAGGCTCGCGGGAATCCTACGAGCAGTACTTC.